These 31 T cell receptor beta chains were all obtained from the same sample, sequenced in a study of shared clonotypes between healthy human individuals. The method was immunoSEQ multiplex PCR; TCRdb's version includes in-frame clones alone and lacks a portion of them. The sample contains 2.3 million or so clones, more than 85% of which appear only once. The sample comprised naive CD4+ T cells from PBMCs. Subset here: CD45RA+ positively selected. Receptors originate from a man aged 18-30 years in good health. Some clones in this sample may be carry-over from other donors' samples.

On this clone itself: At the DNA level, this CDR3 is encoded by other sequences in the same sample as well. The genes are TRBV5-4 and TRBJ2-1, with 14 nucleotides matching TRBD2. After removal of 2 bases from V and 6 bases from J, the junction contained 1 base not matched to a gene. The CDR3 covers 15 residues. Per germline, CDR1 SGHNT and CDR2 YYREEE (reference sequence). The CDR3, as DNA: TGTGCCAGCAGCTTTGGGACTAGCGGGAGCAATGAGCAGTTCTTC. Translating gives CASSFGTSGSNEQFF.

The V gene is TRBV5-1, the J gene TRBJ1-2; 7 bases map to TRBD1. CDR1 is SGHRS and CDR2 is YFSETQ in the germline V gene. This CDR3 is built from 15 residues. V trimming: 2 bases; J trimming: 4 bases; junction bases outside the gene matches: 8. The CDR3 region has the DNA TGCGCCAGCAGCTTTCTCGGGACAGCTGGCTATGGCTACACCTTC. Encoded protein: CASSFLGTAGYGYTF.

The chain uses TRBV12-5 and TRBJ1-5, with D hard to call. V lost 7 bases, J lost 9 bases, and 25 bases lay in between. CDR1 is LGHNT, CDR2 FRNRAP, per germline. This CDR3 has 16 amino acids. The CDR3 loop reads CASATRVESLTPPQHF. The CDR3 DNA follows: TGTGCTAGTGCAACTCGGGTGGAGTCATTAACGCCGCCCCAGCATTTT.

The J gene is TRBJ1-1, the V gene TRBV4-1; 8 nucleotides align to TRBD1. Trimming removed 4 bases from V and 1 base from J; junction bases left unmatched: 11. The CDR3 is 17 amino acids. Germline CDR1 and CDR2: MGHRA and YSYEKL. CDR3 residues: CASSPDRGERGNTEAFF. The CDR3 DNA sequence: TGCGCCAGCAGCCCCGACAGGGGAGAGAGAGGGAACACTGAAGCTTTCTTT.

The rearrangement joins TRBV5-1 to TRBJ2-7; a weak D match, TRBD2 (5 bases). V lost 0 bases and J lost 0, with 16 bases in between. The CDR3 has 17 residues. CDR1 is SGHRS, CDR2 YFSETQ, per germline. The CDR3 nucleotides read TGCGCCAGCAGCTTGGCGGGATCACCCAAGAGCTCCTACGAGCAGTACTTC. It translates to CASSLAGSPKSSYEQYF.

The chain is built from TRBV4-1 and TRBJ2-5, with 8 positions matching TRBD2. This CDR3 has 16 amino acids. Germline-derived CDR1 and CDR2 are MGHRA and YSYEKL. The trim removed 0 bases at V and 1 base at J, leaving 4 bases unmatched. The CDR3 sequence is CASSQEGLAGQETQYF. CDR3 bases: TGCGCCAGCAGCCAAGAAGGGCTAGCGGGCCAAGAGACCCAGTACTTC.

This clone was counted many times. J is TRBJ1-4 and V is TRBV7-9; 9 bases map to TRBD1. The junction had 7 bases not matched to a gene; V was cut back by 1 base and J by 4 bases. The CDR3 is made up of 17 amino acids. Per germline, CDR1 SEHNR and CDR2 FQNEAQ (reference sequence). CDR3 sequence (DNA): TGTGCCAGCAGCTTAGGCAGAGGGGGACAGGGTAATGAAAAACTGTTTTTT. This codes for CASSLGRGGQGNEKLFF.

As regards this clone: In the same sample, other DNA sequences code for this CDR3. This chain links TRBV5-1 with TRBJ2-1; TRBD2 matches at 7 bases. The V segment lost 1 base and the J segment 4 bases; nucleotides outside the gene matches: 2. The length of the CDR3 is 14 residues. The V gene's germline CDR1 is SGHRS and CDR2 YFSETQ. The DNA of the CDR3 is TGCGCCAGCAGCTTGTCGGGGGGATACAATGAGCAGTTCTTC. Protein: CASSLSGGYNEQFF.

The rearrangement uses TRBV6-6 and TRBJ1-5, with D tentatively TRBD1 (5 bases). Trimming removed 5 bases at V and 1 base at J, with 6 bases between. Per germline, CDR1 MNHNY and CDR2 SVGAGI (reference sequence). This CDR3 has 13 amino acids. The CDR3 DNA reads as TGTGCCAGCAGTGGACAAAGCAATCAGCCCCAGCATTTT. Translation: CASSGQSNQPQHF.

The rearrangement links TRBV7-9 to TRBJ1-3, with 9 nucleotides matching TRBD1. Unmatched junction bases numbered 7, after V lost 3 bases and J lost 4 bases. Germline lookup yields CDR1 SEHNR and CDR2 FQNEAQ (reference sequence). The CDR3 has 16 amino acids. CDR3 sequence reads: CASSLGQGLEGNTIYF. As DNA, the CDR3 is TGTGCCAGCAGCTTGGGACAGGGTCTGGAAGGAAACACCATATATTTT.

V gene TRBV5-4 combines with J gene TRBJ1-1; 10 bases agree with TRBD1. Trimming at V came to 3 bases and at J to 5 bases, leaving 4 bases not matched to a gene. The CDR3 is 14 amino acids. Per germline, CDR1 SGHNT and CDR2 YYREEE (reference sequence). The CDR3 nucleotides are TGTGCCAGCAGCTACGGACAGGGGGGGACTGAAGCTTTCTTT. Its translation is CASSYGQGGTEAFF.

The chain combines TRBV29-1 with TRBJ1-3; D ambiguous. The V and J ends lost 4 bases and 8 bases respectively, with 18 bases between them. The CDR3 consists of 14 residues. The V gene's germline CDR1 is SQVTM and CDR2 ANQGSEA. CDR3 in amino acids: CSVARNPSGDTIYF. CDR3 nucleotide sequence: TGCAGCGTTGCAAGGAACCCCTCCGGGGACACCATATATTTT.

The V gene is TRBV5-6, the J gene TRBJ2-7; 14 bases match TRBD2. The J segment lost 0 bases and the V segment lost 0 bases, leaving 5 bases of the junction unmatched. The CDR3 totals 18 residues. Per germline, CDR1 SGHDT and CDR2 YYEEEE. This chain's CDR3 is CASSLGTSGRYISYEQYF. The CDR3 DNA reads as TGTGCCAGCAGCTTGGGGACTAGCGGGAGGTATATCTCCTACGAGCAGTACTTC.

The chain combines TRBV7-9 with TRBJ2-3; either TRBD1 or TRBD2 may fit D (5 bases each). V gave up 3 bases and J gave up 4 bases, with 11 bases separating them. CDR1 SEHNR and CDR2 FQNEAQ come from the germline V gene (reference sequence). CDR3 length equals 14 residues. The CDR3 sequence: CASSLGRDADTQYF. Written as DNA, the CDR3 is TGTGCCAGCAGCTTGGGCAGGGACGCAGATACGCAGTATTTT.

This chain connects TRBV5-4 to TRBJ2-7; TRBD1 matches 10 bases. With V trimmed by 3 bases and J by 4 bases, 4 bases remained unmatched. The germline CDR1 and CDR2 sequences are SGHNT and YYREEE (reference sequence). The CDR3 is 14 amino acids. The CDR3 region has the DNA TGTGCCAGCAGCTCGACAGGGGGCTCTTACGAGCAGTACTTC. It is translated as CASSSTGGSYEQYF.

With regard to this clone: The same CDR3 arises from other DNA sequences in this sample as well. The V and J genes are TRBV5-1 and TRBJ1-1; maybe TRBD1 (5 bases). The CDR3 is 14 residues long. The V and J ends lost 3 bases and 0 bases respectively, with 9 bases between them. The germline V gene encodes CDR1 SGHRS and CDR2 YFSETQ. CDR3 DNA: TGCGCCAGCAGCTCGCAGGGAATGAACACTGAAGCTTTCTTT. It codes for CASSSQGMNTEAFF.

This clone was seen once. The chain employs TRBV18 and TRBJ2-5, with D unclear. The CDR3 loop spans 13 amino acids. Germline loops: CDR1 KGHSH, CDR2 LQKENI. Trimming removed 4 bases from V and 5 bases from J, with 11 bases in between. The CDR3 bases are TGTGCCAGCTCACAGGAACTCAGGGAGACCCAGTACTTC. As protein: CASSQELRETQYF.

The chain combines TRBV7-2 with TRBJ1-2; D is undetermined. The CDR3 has 13 residues. The germline V and J ends were trimmed by 2 bases and 4 bases, with 8 bases remaining between them. The V gene's germline CDR1 is SGHTA and CDR2 FQGNSA. CDR3 sequence reads: CASSLQVVYGYTF. The CDR3 region has the DNA TGTGCCAGCAGCTTACAGGTGGTCTATGGCTACACCTTC.

The chain employs TRBV7-9 and TRBJ2-1, with 13 bases matching TRBD2. After removal of 1 base from V and 4 bases from J, the junction contained 7 bases not matched to a gene. CDR1 SEHNR and CDR2 FQNEAQ come from the germline V gene (reference sequence). This CDR3 has 18 amino acids. CDR3 DNA: TGTGCCAGCAGCTTAGGGACGGGACTAGCGGGACCGTACAATGAGCAGTTCTTC. It yields the protein CASSLGTGLAGPYNEQFF.

This rearrangement joins TRBV7-9 to TRBJ1-1; D is unresolved. CDR3 length: 12 amino acids. Looked up from germline, CDR1 is SEHNR and CDR2 is FQNEAQ (reference sequence). V was cut by 2 bases and J by 3 bases, with 4 bases left in between. The CDR3 loop reads CASSLFDTEAFF. Written as DNA, the CDR3 is TGTGCCAGCAGCTTATTTGACACTGAAGCTTTCTTT.

The chain carries TRBV4-3 and TRBJ2-7; TRBD2 aligns across 11 bases. The CDR3 consists of 15 residues. Per germline, CDR1 LGHNA and CDR2 YSLEER. The V segment lost 4 bases and the J segment 5 bases; nucleotides outside the gene matches: 7. This CDR3 is CASSRNLAGGDEQYF. The DNA of the CDR3 is TGCGCCAGCAGCCGCAACCTAGCGGGGGGAGACGAGCAGTACTTC.

Remarks on this clone: The same CDR3 arises from other DNA sequences in this sample as well. V gene TRBV18 combines with J gene TRBJ2-5, with 7 bases that match TRBD1. The CDR3 has 14 residues. J was trimmed by 2 bases and V by 2 bases; bases with no gene match: 2. Germline V gene sequence: CDR1 KGHSH, CDR2 LQKENI. Here the CDR3 DNA reads TGTGCCAGCTCACCAGGGACAGTACAAGAGACCCAGTACTTC. Encoded protein: CASSPGTVQETQYF.

This chain joins TRBV5-4 and TRBJ2-3; D remains ambiguous. Trimming shortened V by 3 bases and J by 0 bases, and 8 bases separated the two germline ends. CDR1 is SGHNT and CDR2 is YYREEE in the germline V gene (reference sequence). The CDR3 length is 14 residues. The CDR3 sequence: CASSSFTSTDTQYF. The CDR3, as DNA: TGTGCCAGCAGCTCCTTCACCAGCACAGATACGCAGTATTTT.

The V gene is TRBV15, the J gene TRBJ2-5; no reliable D call. Trimming stripped 5 bases from V and 2 bases from J, with 15 bases between. The CDR3 totals 15 residues. The germline V gene encodes CDR1 LNHNV and CDR2 YYDKDF (reference sequence). The CDR3 nucleotides read TGTGCCACCAGCTACGATTACAACCGACAAGAGACCCAGTACTTC. Amino acid sequence: CATSYDYNRQETQYF.

This rearrangement joins TRBV5-4 to TRBJ2-1; no firm D call. Deletions cut 0 bases from V and 0 bases from J, with 13 bases between. The CDR3 covers 17 residues. Germline V lookup: CDR1 SGHNT, CDR2 YYREEE (reference sequence). The CDR3 sequence is CASSLGRSLSSYNEQFF. The CDR3 DNA reads as TGTGCCAGCAGCTTGGGACGCAGCTTATCCTCCTACAATGAGCAGTTCTTC.

This sequence joins TRBV30 and TRBJ1-4; a weak D match, TRBD1 (5 bases). Per the germline V gene, CDR1 is GTSNPN and CDR2 is SVGIG (reference sequence). Trimming took 1 base from V and 10 from J, leaving 22 bases between them. The CDR3 has 16 residues. The CDR3 DNA follows: TGTGCCTGGAGTGAGAGTCCGGGACGCCCGCGCCGAAAACTGTTTTTT. Amino acid sequence: CAWSESPGRPRRKLFF.

This clone was recorded once. This chain connects TRBV7-9 to TRBJ2-7, with D possibly called TRBD1 or TRBD2 (7 bases each). The CDR3 has 18 residues. Germline loops: CDR1 SEHNR, CDR2 FQNEAQ (reference sequence). The V and J ends lost 1 base and 8 bases respectively, with 27 bases between them. CDR3 region: CASSLDLPRRGGGHQQYF. CDR3 nucleotide sequence: TGTGCCAGCAGCTTAGACCTACCGAGGAGGGGAGGGGGCCATCAGCAGTACTTC.

J is TRBJ1-1 and V is TRBV29-1; perhaps TRBD1 as D (6 bases). Between the trimmed V and J ends, which lost 2 bases and 6 bases, there was a span of 16 bases. Germline CDR1 is SQVTM and CDR2 is ANQGSEA. The CDR3 is 14 residues long. As DNA, the CDR3 is TGCAGCGTTGAAAGTCTACAGGGAGGCGCTGAAGCTTTCTTT. Amino acids: CSVESLQGGAEAFF.

J is TRBJ2-7 and V is TRBV28; D is possibly TRBD1 (5 bases). The CDR3 runs to 14 residues. Looked up from germline, CDR1 is MDHEN and CDR2 is SYDVKM. The ends were cut back, 2 bases at V and 5 bases at J, with 13 bases in the middle. The chain's CDR3 is CASSLRAGSHEQYF. CDR3 DNA sequence: TGTGCCAGCAGTTTAAGGGCAGGGTCTCACGAGCAGTACTTC.

The V gene is TRBV19, the J gene TRBJ2-7, with D hard to call. V was pared by 8 bases and J by 4 bases, with 15 bases between. There are 13 residues in the CDR3. CDR1 and CDR2 from the germline V gene are LNHDA and SQIVND (reference sequence). The CDR3: CASSRTGSYEQYF. The CDR3 coding sequence is TGTGCCAGTTCCCGGACGGGCAGTTACGAGCAGTACTTC.

The rearrangement uses TRBV25-1 and TRBJ1-6; D unresolved. Trimming left V 6 bases short and J 7 bases short, with 10 bases between. The CDR3 consists of 13 residues. The germline V gene encodes CDR1 MGHDK and CDR2 SYGVNS. The CDR3 region is CASRDPGNSPLHF. The DNA of the CDR3 is TGTGCCAGCAGAGATCCGGGGAATTCACCCCTCCACTTT.